The 9 T cell receptor beta chains below come from one sample, sequenced in a study of long-term antiretroviral therapy in people with HIV. Sequencing relied on immunoSEQ assay v3.0, run at survey level. Assay used: immunoSEQ multiplex PCR; TCRdb lists only in-frame clones, some missing. The sample has roughly 30,000 clones, roughly 88% seen once; the top ten hold roughly 3.8%. The source material was unsorted PBMCs, sampled 0.8 years before starting antiretroviral therapy. Receptors originate from a young man with HIV.

The V gene is TRBV6-5, the J gene TRBJ2-1; D tentatively reads TRBD1 or TRBD2 (5 bases each). CDR1 is MNHEY and CDR2 is SVGAGI in the germline V gene. The CDR3 spans 14 residues. V shed 6 bases and J shed 7 bases, with 16 bases lying between them. This CDR3 is CASRGPGSGNEQFF. The CDR3 DNA reads as TGTGCCAGCAGGGGGCCAGGGTCGGGGAATGAGCAGTTCTTC.

In this sample, this clone turned up once. The V gene is TRBV6-5, the J gene TRBJ1-2; D is undetermined. This CDR3 spans 15 amino acids. Germline V gene sequence: CDR1 MNHEY, CDR2 SVGAGI. Trimming removed 0 bases at V and 1 base at J, with 9 bases between. CDR3 sequence: CASSYSTADNYGYTF. The CDR3 bases are TGTGCCAGCAGTTACTCGACGGCGGATAACTATGGCTACACCTTC.

This clone was counted only a few times. The genes are TRBV5-1 and TRBJ1-6; the match to TRBD1 covers 9 bases. The CDR3 loop spans 14 amino acids. J lost 10 bases, V lost 4 bases, and 6 bases had no gene match. CDR1 and CDR2 from the germline V gene are SGHRS and YFSETQ. The CDR3 loop reads CASSRTGASSPLHF. DNA for the CDR3: TGCGCCAGCAGCCGGACAGGGGCGAGCTCACCCCTCCACTTT.

This clone was counted once. The genes are TRBV5-8 and TRBJ1-4, with unresolved D. The CDR3 is 15 residues long. Germline V CDR1 and CDR2: SGHTS, YDEGEE. Trimming stripped 7 bases from V and 0 bases from J, with 13 bases between. This CDR3 is CASHWQFATNEKLFF. In nucleotides, the CDR3 is TGTGCCAGCCACTGGCAGTTCGCAACTAATGAAAAACTGTTTTTT.

The J gene is TRBJ2-1, the V gene TRBV9; D possibly uses TRBD1 or TRBD2 (6 bases each). V was pared by 0 bases and J by 7 bases, with 14 bases between. Germline V gives CDR1 SGDLS, CDR2 YYNGEE. There are 15 residues in the CDR3. In nucleotides, the CDR3 is TGTGCCAGCAGCGTAGGACTGGGGGCGGGAAATGAGCAGTTCTTC. Protein product: CASSVGLGAGNEQFF.

V is TRBV14 and J is TRBJ2-1; 11 bases map to TRBD1. Germline trimming cut 3 bases from V and 2 bases from J; bases unmatched to any gene: 0. Per germline, CDR1 SGHDN and CDR2 FVKESK. The CDR3 runs to 15 residues. The CDR3: CASSQDRGPYNEQFF. The CDR3 nucleotides read TGTGCCAGCAGCCAGGACAGGGGGCCCTACAATGAGCAGTTCTTC. Drawing the rest from reference TRBV14 and TRBJ2-1, the complete variable domain is EAGVTQFPSHSVIEKGQTVTLRCDPISGHDNLYWYRRVMGKEIKFLLHFVKESKQDESGMPNNRFLAERTGGTYSTLKVQPAELEDSGVYFCASSQDRGPYNEQFFGPGTRLTVL.

The chain recombines TRBV27 with TRBJ2-1, with 9 bases identical to TRBD2. Germline loops: CDR1 MNHEY, CDR2 SMNVEV (reference sequence). V trimming: 6 bases; J trimming: 7 bases; junction bases outside the gene matches: 4. The CDR3 extends over 13 amino acids. The CDR3 here is CASSTLAGNEQFF. CDR3 DNA: TGTGCCAGCAGCACCCTAGCGGGGAATGAGCAGTTCTTC.

The chain uses TRBV18 and TRBJ1-2, with D perhaps matching TRBD1 (6 bases). The CDR3 covers 18 residues. Germline V gene sequence: CDR1 KGHSH, CDR2 LQKENI. V was shortened by 4 bases and J by 3 bases, with 24 bases between the two germline ends. CDR3 DNA sequence: TGTGCCAGCTCACTAGATGAGGACAGCCCCCCTGAGGACTATGGCTACACCTTC. As protein: CASSLDEDSPPEDYGYTF.

The rearrangement joins TRBV19 to TRBJ1-5, with a weak D call TRBD1 (5 bases). Trimming took 5 bases from V and 3 from J, leaving 11 bases between them. Germline CDR1 reads LNHDA; CDR2 reads SQIVND (reference sequence). The CDR3 covers 14 residues. The CDR3 bases are TGTGCCAGTAGTTGGGTACAGGACAATCAGCCCCAGCATTTT. It encodes CASSWVQDNQPQHF.